This TCR beta chain stems from a study of OX40 agonist ivuxolimab in advanced cancers. At the level of the study: Patients enrolled in dose escalation were diagnosed with hepatocellular carcinoma, melanoma, renal cell or head and neck cancer. Study-wide findings and caveats: Nonresponders included some who also had low normalized T-cell clonal expansion. In the 0.1 to 3.0 mg/kg range, CD4+ and CD8+ blood T cells had expanded clonally by week 6. Average numbers of expanded clones were greater in CD8+ T cells than in CD4+.

Germline loops: CDR1 SGHAT, CDR2 FQDESV (reference sequence). The CDR3 extends over 17 amino acids. With V trimmed by 5 bases and J by 2 bases, 8 bases remained unmatched. Libraries were prepared by immunoSEQ multiplex PCR; TCRdb keeps only in-frame clonotypes and omits some of them. The data show about 30,000 clones, about 83% seen once. In this sample, this clone turned up once. Its antigen is undetermined. The input for sequencing was CD4+ or CD8+ T cells sorted from blood, taken in a trial of the OX40 agonist ivuxolimab. V gene TRBV11-1 combines with J gene TRBJ2-3; 12 bases map to TRBD2. The origin of this receptor is an adult with an advanced solid tumor such as melanoma, head and neck, liver or kidney cancer. The CDR3 nucleotides are TGTGCCAGCAGCCAGCTTTCTAGCGGGGGGGACACAGATACGCAGTATTTT. This codes for CASSQLSSGGDTDTQYF.